Here is one TCR beta chain with its context. V was trimmed by 1 base and J by 2 bases, leaving 15 bases between them. In germline, CDR1 is LNHDA, CDR2 SQIVND (reference sequence). The CDR3 spans 17 residues. These data originate in a study of blood T cell repertoires in COVID-19. Study background: The cDNA or gDNA used as material had been derived from T cells, B-cell-depleted T cells, or PBMCs.

Authors' data handling: Amplification of reference gene primers was used by the study to estimate nucleated cell counts. Measured with immunoSEQ multiplex PCR; TCRdb has only the in-frame clones, and not every one. V and J calls and clone size are those listed in that table; D and trimming were worked out from the DNA. The data hold over 100,000 clones, with 84% observed a single time. The sequence came from a man aged 35-49 years with active or convalescent COVID-19. Specimen: peripheral blood. The genes are TRBV19 and TRBJ1-5; tentative D call: TRBD1 (5 bases). CDR3 loop: CASSIVYAGMGNQPQHF. The DNA of the CDR3 is TGTGCCAGTAGTATAGTGTACGCAGGGATGGGCAATCAGCCCCAGCATTTT.